The sequence of this T cell receptor (beta chain) was determined in a study of T cell changes during pregnancy in multiple sclerosis. Sequencing was performed with immunoSEQ multiplex PCR; in TCRdb, only in-frame clones are kept and a portion is missing. The top ten clones hold 1.5% to 2.5% of a sample with about 100,000 clones, about 90% of them seen once. Germline V CDR1 and CDR2: SGHAT, FQNNGV. The CDR3 is made up of 18 amino acids. With 1 base clipped from V and 5 bases from J, the junction kept 12 bases outside the gene matches. The chain has TRBV11-2 and TRBJ2-1, with 9 bases that match TRBD2. The receptor comes from a female donor with multiple sclerosis, enrolled in a pregnancy study. Sequenced here: peripheral blood, sampled after pregnancy. The CDR3 here is CASSLVGGRAIGNNEQFF. The CDR3 nucleotides read TGTGCCAGCAGCTTAGTCGGCGGGAGGGCCATAGGCAACAATGAGCAGTTCTTC.